This T cell receptor beta chain originates from a study of T cell changes during pregnancy in multiple sclerosis. The V gene end was trimmed by 7 bases and the J gene end by 4 bases; junction bases not matched to a gene: 7. Germline V gene sequence: CDR1 ENHRY, CDR2 SYGVKD. CDR3 length equals 15 residues. The table came from immunoSEQ multiplex PCR; TCRdb's copy has only in-frame clones and leaves some out. The data show tens of thousands of clones, around 91% seen once. Specimen: CD8+ T cells from peripheral blood mononuclear cells, collected in the second trimester of pregnancy. The gene calls are TRBV10-3 and TRBJ2-6, with 7 positions matching TRBD1. This clonotype originated in a female donor with multiple sclerosis, enrolled in a pregnancy study. In DNA form, the CDR3 reads TGTGCCATCACCCCGACAGGGTCCGGGGCCAACGTCCTGACTTTC. Translation: CAITPTGSGANVLTF.